This T cell receptor (beta chain) stems from a study of T cells in Graves' hyperthyroidism and ophthalmopathy (dated by TCRdb to between 2017 and 2020). For the wider study: Peripheral blood was sampled at the time of initial diagnosis, prior to any treatment. The paper reports TCR Vbeta CDR3 sequencing of about 140 peripheral blood samples: over 40 ophthalmopathy, fewer than 80 hyperthyroidism and around 17 progressor patients. For training and testing, the approximately 97 patients in the discovery cohort were randomly divided in a 7:3 ratio. Prospective prediction of ophthalmopathy was tested in an independent validation cohort consisting of roughly 20 hyperthyroidism patients and approximately 16 patients who later progressed to ophthalmopathy. Once sampling was done, hyperthyroidism patients were given methimazole at a starting dose of 30 mg daily, whereas ophthalmopathy patients were given high-dose intravenous methylprednisolone. Thyroid tissue and blood T-cell repertoires from roughly six Graves' hyperthyroidism patients were also compared in the study. A discovery cohort of about 100 patients, approximately 45 with Graves' ophthalmopathy and about 60 with stable Graves' hyperthyroidism, was used to find distinguishing TCR V-J signatures.

Relative to germline, V is 6 bases shorter and J is 0 bases shorter, with 9 bases between their ends. The CDR3, cysteine through phenylalanine, is 13 amino acids long. Just CDR3 DNA is preserved here, 39 bases in frame from base 1. The germline V gene supplies CDR1 SQVTM and CDR2 ANQGSEA. The TCR beta CDR3 regions were amplified from the RNA transcripts. The first round of RT-PCR for the TCR CDR3 was performed with the HTBI primer set and the Qiagen OneStep RT-PCR kit. Libraries were constructed in a second round of multiplex PCR, after which size selection and purification were performed. Sequencing of the libraries was done on an Illumina HiSeq2000 using paired-end 100 bp reads. The original methods were these. SOAPnuke was used to process the raw data, throwing out any read that contained adapters or uncalled bases, had a mean Phred below 15, or lacked an exact constant-primer or identifier match. COPE v1.2.5 was used to merge high-quality paired reads, and clonotypes were defined as unique nucleotide sequences. MiTCR v1.1 was used to align the clonotypes against IMGT TRBV, TRBD and TRBJ reference segments. The analysis was restricted to V-J combinations with a frequency above 0.0001, which together covered 99.2% of the repertoires. The TCS score was defined as the ratio of F50 (clonal expansion) to E x V (chaos), calculated using BLOSUM62-based TCRdist between CDR3 peptides within each V-J. Welch's t-statistics and random forest reduced 514 V-J features to 13, which were used in a naive Bayes classifier (R e1071). The raw public reads went through TCRdb reprocessing: fastp at Q25, MiXCR clone calling, in-frame beta chains kept. Merged by CDR3 protein, the rows form single entries marked with the most common genes and DNA. TCRdb, not the original authors, processed these V and J calls. Counted in this sample were around 480,000 distinct CDR3 sequences; approximately 15% of them appeared once. The biggest ten clones account for around a sixth of the sample.

This clonotype was detected ten times or more. Its recognized antigen is unknown. Base qualities are not recorded, but no much larger clone differs from it by a single base. Stable Graves' hyperthyroidism was defined as no progression to ophthalmopathy during 18 months of follow-up. Hyperthyroidism patients were aged 18 to 65 years and newly diagnosed, with disease duration of less than 2 months. The study excluded patients with uncontrolled infections, other autoimmune diseases, pregnancy or lactation. Clinical symptoms, serum thyroxine and TRAb, thyroid ultrasound, and orbital computed tomography formed the basis for the diagnoses. Ficoll-Paque density gradient centrifugation was used to isolate PBMCs from approximately 10 ml of fresh peripheral blood. Total RNA was extracted using Trizol reagent, and RNA quality was assessed on an Agilent 2100 Bioanalyzer. The paper as a whole reports these results and caveats: Sample size was not statistically predetermined, and investigators were not blinded to group allocation. Blood samples also contained most of the expanded thyroid clonotypes (frequency above 0.001), which suggests that blood repertoires may reflect thyroid immune responses. In validation, the model predicted progression to ophthalmopathy a median of roughly 6.1 months before onset, with over 55% sensitivity and roughly 77% specificity. In cross-validation, a model built on a 13 V-J signature told ophthalmopathy apart from stable hyperthyroidism with roughly 87% sensitivity and around 84% specificity, and in testing the same model reached 80%/75%.

The sequenced sample was blood. The clonotype comes from a woman aged 18-35 years with Graves' hyperthyroidism. The chain joins TRBV29-1 to TRBJ1-3, with the D gene uncertain. CDR3 region: CSVQSNSGNTIYF. In nucleotide form, the sequence is TGCAGCGTCCAGTCGAACTCTGGAAACACCATATATTTT. Reference TRBV29-1 and TRBJ1-3 proteins supply the regions before and after the CDR3; the full variable domain is: SAVISQKPSRDICQRGTSLTIQCQVDSQVTMMFWYRQQPGQSLTLIATANQGSEATYESGFVIDKFPISRPNLTFSTLTVSNMSPEDSSIYLCSVQSNSGNTIYFGEGSWLTVV.